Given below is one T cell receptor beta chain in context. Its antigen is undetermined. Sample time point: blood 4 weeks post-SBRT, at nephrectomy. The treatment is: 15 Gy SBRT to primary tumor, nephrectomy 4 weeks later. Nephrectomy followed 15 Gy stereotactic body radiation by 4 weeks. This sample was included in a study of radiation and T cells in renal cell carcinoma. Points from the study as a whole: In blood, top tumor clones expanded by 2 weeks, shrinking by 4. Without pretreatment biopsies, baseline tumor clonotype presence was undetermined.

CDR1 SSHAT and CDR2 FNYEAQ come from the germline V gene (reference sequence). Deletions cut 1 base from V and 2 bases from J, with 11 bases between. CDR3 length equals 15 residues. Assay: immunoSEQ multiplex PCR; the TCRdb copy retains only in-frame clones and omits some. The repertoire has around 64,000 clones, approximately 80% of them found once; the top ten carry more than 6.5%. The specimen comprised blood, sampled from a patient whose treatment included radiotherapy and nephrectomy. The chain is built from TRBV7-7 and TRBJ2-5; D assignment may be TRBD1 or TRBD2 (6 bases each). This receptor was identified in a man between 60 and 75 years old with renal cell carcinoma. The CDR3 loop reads CASSLEGGGQETQYF. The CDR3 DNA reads TGTGCCAGCAGCTTAGAAGGGGGAGGTCAAGAGACCCAGTACTTC.